This TCR beta chain was identified during a study of T-cell reconstitution after alpha-beta-depleted transplantation in children. V lost 0 bases and J lost 4; bases outside the gene matches: 12. Looked up from germline, CDR1 is LGHNA and CDR2 is YNFKEQ. This CDR3 is 18 amino acids long. TCRbeta library construction was performed incorporating unique molecular identifiers. MiXCR, applied by TCRdb to the PCR reads, yields one record per CDR3 protein. The sample yields fewer than 1 million distinct CDR3 sequences, 16% seen once. The receptor was isolated from a male patient aged 10-17 years who had a stem cell transplant for acute lymphoblastic leukemia, so the T cells may come from the graft donor. The sequencing used PBMCs, mostly from graft donor cells, collected 360 days after TCRalphabeta/CD19-depleted stem cell transplant. The chain recombines TRBV4-2 with TRBJ2-7; TRBD2 agrees at 10 bases. The CDR3 nucleotides are TGTGCCAGCAGCCAAGATGATGTCCAGGGACTAGCGCCGTACGAGCAGTACTTC. Translated, it gives CASSQDDVQGLAPYEQYF.